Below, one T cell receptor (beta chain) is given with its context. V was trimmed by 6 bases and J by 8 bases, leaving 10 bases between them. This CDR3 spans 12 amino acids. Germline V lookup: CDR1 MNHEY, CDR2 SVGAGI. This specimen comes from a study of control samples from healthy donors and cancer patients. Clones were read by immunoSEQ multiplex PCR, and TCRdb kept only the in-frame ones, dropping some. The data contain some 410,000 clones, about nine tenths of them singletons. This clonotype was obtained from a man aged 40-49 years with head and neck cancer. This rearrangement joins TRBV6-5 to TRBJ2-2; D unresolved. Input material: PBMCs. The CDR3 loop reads CASRSPPGELFF. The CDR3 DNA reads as TGTGCCAGCAGGTCTCCTCCGGGGGAGCTGTTTTTT.